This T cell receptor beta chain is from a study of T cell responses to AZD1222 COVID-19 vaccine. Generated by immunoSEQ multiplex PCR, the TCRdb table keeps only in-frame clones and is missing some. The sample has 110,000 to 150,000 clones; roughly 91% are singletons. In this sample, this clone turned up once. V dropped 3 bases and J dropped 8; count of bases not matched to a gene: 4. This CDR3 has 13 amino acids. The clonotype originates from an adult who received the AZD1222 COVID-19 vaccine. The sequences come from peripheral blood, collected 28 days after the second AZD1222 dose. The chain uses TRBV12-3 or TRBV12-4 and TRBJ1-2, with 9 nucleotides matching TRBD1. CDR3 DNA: TGTGCCAGCAGTTTTGACAGGGGGTTGGGCTACACCTTC. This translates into CASSFDRGLGYTF.